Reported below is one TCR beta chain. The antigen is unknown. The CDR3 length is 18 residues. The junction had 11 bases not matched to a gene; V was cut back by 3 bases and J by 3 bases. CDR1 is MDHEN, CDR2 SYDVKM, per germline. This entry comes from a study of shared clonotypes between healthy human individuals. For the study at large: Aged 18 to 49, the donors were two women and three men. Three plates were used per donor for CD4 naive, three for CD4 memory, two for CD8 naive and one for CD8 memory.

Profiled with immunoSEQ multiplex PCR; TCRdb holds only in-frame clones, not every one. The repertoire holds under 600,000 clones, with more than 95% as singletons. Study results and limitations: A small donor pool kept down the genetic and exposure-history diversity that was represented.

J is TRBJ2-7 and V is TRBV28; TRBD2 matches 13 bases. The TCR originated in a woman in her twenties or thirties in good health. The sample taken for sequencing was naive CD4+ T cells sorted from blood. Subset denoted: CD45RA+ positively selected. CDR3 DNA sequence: TGTGCCAGCAGTTTTTTTTGGACTAGCGGGAGCTTTCACTACGAGCAGTACTTC. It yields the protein CASSFFWTSGSFHYEQYF.